These 11 T cell receptor beta chains share one sample of origin, sequenced in a study of vaccination and CD4 T cells after COVID-19. Sequenced with the Oncomine TCR Beta short-read assay was DNA taken from cultured CD4+ T cells. TCRdb itself ran the PCR reads through MiXCR, one entry per CDR3 protein. The sample contains 15,000 or so distinct CDR3 sequences, roughly 54% of which appear only once. The treatment: approximately 9-day PBMC culture with coronavirus spike peptide pools or control peptides (ViraFEST assay). The antigens for these receptors are not known. The sequencing input was CD4+ T cells from blood, cultured in vitro. The receptors stem from a human donor who had recovered from COVID-19.

This clonotype has only a few counts. The chain is built from TRBV7-9 and TRBJ2-2; D is unclear. CDR1 and CDR2 from the germline V gene are SEHNR and FQNEAQ (reference sequence). The CDR3 is 16 amino acids. The V end lost 3 bases, the J end lost 0 bases, and 11 bases lay between the germline ends. The CDR3 nucleotides are TGTGCCAGCAGCTTGCGTACGGCCTCGAACACCGGGGAGCTGTTTTTT. Protein: CASSLRTASNTGELFF. Drawing the rest from reference TRBV7-9 and TRBJ2-2, the complete variable domain is DTGVSQNPRHKITKRGQNVTFRCDPISEHNRLYWYRQTLGQGPEFLTYFQNEAQLEKSRLLSDRFSAERPKGSFSTLEIQRTEQGDSAMYLCASSLRTASNTGELFFGEGSRLTVL.

Only a few counts were recorded for this clonotype. The chain recombines TRBV6-1 with TRBJ1-1; D might be TRBD1 (6 bases). In germline, CDR1 is MNHNS, CDR2 SASEGT. V was pared by 6 bases and J by 7 bases, with 18 bases between. This CDR3 is 14 amino acids long. CDR3 amino acids: CASSRGAQYGEAFF. The CDR3 DNA reads as TGTGCCAGCAGCCGGGGGGCCCAATACGGTGAAGCTTTCTTT.

To note about this clonotype: One junction end does not reproduce the germline sequence, and a read error may be involved. The J gene is TRBJ1-5, the V gene TRBV12-3 or TRBV12-4, with 7 bases matching TRBD1. The length of the CDR3 is 12 residues. The CDR3 loop reads CASRTGRQLQHF. CDR3 in DNA: TGTGCCAGCAGGACAGGGCGTCAGCTCCAGCATTTT.

This chain connects TRBV25-1 to TRBJ2-5; D is unclear. CDR3 length: 13 residues. CDR1 and CDR2 (germline): MGHDK, SYGVNS. V was trimmed by 1 base and J by 5 bases, leaving 8 bases between them. The CDR3 spells CASSEFARETQYF. DNA for the CDR3: TGTGCCAGCAGTGAATTTGCCCGGGAGACCCAGTACTTC. The variable domain in full, completed from reference TRBV25-1 and TRBJ2-5, reads EADIYQTPRYLVIGTGKKITLECSQTMGHDKMYWYQQDPGMELHLIHYSYGVNSTEKGDLSSESTVSRIRTEHFPLTLESARPSHTSQYLCASSEFARETQYFGPGTRLLVL.

The gene calls are TRBV6-1 and TRBJ2-1; 10 nucleotides line up with TRBD2. The length of the CDR3 is 14 residues. In germline, CDR1 is MNHNS, CDR2 SASEGT. With 5 bases clipped from V and 8 bases from J, the junction kept 6 bases outside the gene matches. CDR3 DNA sequence: TGTGCCAGCAGTACAAGCGGGAGGGTTGATGAGCAGTTCTTC. Its translation: CASSTSGRVDEQFF.

V usage is TRBV3-1 and J usage is TRBJ1-5, with D maybe TRBD1 (5 bases). The germline V gene encodes CDR1 LGHDT and CDR2 YNNKEL (reference sequence). V lost 0 bases and J lost 9, with 15 bases in between. The CDR3 has 15 amino acids. The CDR3 protein is CASSQDTGLFGPQHF. DNA for the CDR3: TGTGCCAGCAGCCAAGATACAGGCCTTTTTGGGCCCCAGCATTTT.

The chain has TRBV2 and TRBJ1-5; D perhaps matches TRBD1 (5 bases). V was pared by 7 bases and J by 5 bases, with 9 bases between. Per the germline V gene, CDR1 is SNHLY and CDR2 is FYNNEI. The CDR3 has 12 residues. The DNA of the CDR3 is TGTGCCAGCACCGACAGCGATCAGCCCCAGCATTTT. The encoded protein is CASTDSDQPQHF.

This chain uses TRBV10-3 with TRBJ1-5, with unresolved D. Germline lookup yields CDR1 ENHRY and CDR2 SYGVKD. The CDR3 runs to 13 residues. The ends were cut back, 4 bases at V and 7 bases at J, with 11 bases in the middle. CDR3 nucleotides: TGTGCCATCAGTGGGGCAGACGGGCAGCCCCAGCATTTT. It encodes CAISGADGQPQHF.

The J gene is TRBJ2-3, the V gene TRBV5-1; 11 bases align to TRBD2. CDR3 length: 16 residues. J gave up 0 bases and V 4 bases, and 4 bases lay outside the gene matches. In germline, CDR1 is SGHRS, CDR2 YFSETQ. The CDR3 loop reads CASSTGLAASTDTQYF. CDR3 nucleotides: TGCGCCAGCAGCACGGGACTAGCGGCAAGCACAGATACGCAGTATTTT.

In its sample, this clonotype was seen a few times. This chain uses TRBV25-1 with TRBJ2-3, with D perhaps TRBD2 (6 bases). V was shortened by 4 bases and J by 0 bases, with 20 bases between the two germline ends. Germline CDR1 and CDR2: MGHDK and SYGVNS. The CDR3 totals 18 residues. The DNA for the CDR3 is TGTGCCAGCAGTGGGGGATCGGGCGGGGTTGCTAGCACAGATACGCAGTATTTT. Translation gives CASSGGSGGVASTDTQYF.

The chain carries TRBV28 and TRBJ1-3, with 8 bases fitting TRBD1. V shed 6 bases, J shed 2 bases, and the junction held 6 bases outside the gene matches. Per germline, CDR1 MDHEN and CDR2 SYDVKM. CDR3 size: 15 residues. The CDR3 DNA reads TGTGCCAGCAGAGACAGGGGTTCGGCTGGAAACACCATATATTTT. Translation gives CASRDRGSAGNTIYF.